This TCR beta chain was identified during a study of regulatory T cells in long-lasting Graves disease. This clonotype was detected a few times. The antigen remains undetermined. Arm-PCR with iRepertoire HTBI primers amplified the CDR3 regions for these TCR beta libraries. In TCRdb, the multiplex PCR reads were re-called with MiXCR into one record per CDR3 protein. The table includes around 430,000 distinct CDR3 sequences, approximately 23% detected once. Time point denoted: persistent/refractory GD, antithyroid drugs over 5 years with positive TRAb. PBMC RNA was the source of the TCR library. Recruitment took place at an endocrinology department in Xi'an, China. A blood draw put approximately 9 milliliters of peripheral blood into EDTA tubes. Overall study results and limits: A greater number of public clonotypes (about 2,900) was shared by persistent patients than by new patients (around 970). Accuracy may have been reduced by the small sample size.

Sequenced here: peripheral blood mononuclear cells (PBMCs), sampled when the disease was refractory, from a patient treated with antithyroid drugs. This sequence originates from a female donor with Graves disease.

In nucleotides, the CDR3 is TGTGCCAGCAGCTTCCGGGGTTTCGACTATGGCTACACCTTC. Translated, it gives CASSFRGFDYGYTF. The chain links TRBV7-2 to TRBJ1-2; no clear D. Trimming pared 3 bases from V and 3 bases from J, leaving 11 bases between. Germline V lookup: CDR1 SGHTA, CDR2 FQGNSA. The CDR3 totals 14 residues.